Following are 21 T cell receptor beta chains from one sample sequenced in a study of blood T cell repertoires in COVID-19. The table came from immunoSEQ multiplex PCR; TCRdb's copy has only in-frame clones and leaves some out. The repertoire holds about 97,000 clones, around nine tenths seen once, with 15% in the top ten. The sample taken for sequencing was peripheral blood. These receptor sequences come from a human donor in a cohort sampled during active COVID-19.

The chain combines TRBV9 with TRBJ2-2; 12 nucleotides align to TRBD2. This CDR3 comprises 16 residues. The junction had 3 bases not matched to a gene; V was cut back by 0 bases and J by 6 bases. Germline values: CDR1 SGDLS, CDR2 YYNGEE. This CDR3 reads CASSVATSGRSGELFF. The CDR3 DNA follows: TGTGCCAGCAGCGTAGCCACTAGCGGGAGGTCCGGGGAGCTGTTTTTT.

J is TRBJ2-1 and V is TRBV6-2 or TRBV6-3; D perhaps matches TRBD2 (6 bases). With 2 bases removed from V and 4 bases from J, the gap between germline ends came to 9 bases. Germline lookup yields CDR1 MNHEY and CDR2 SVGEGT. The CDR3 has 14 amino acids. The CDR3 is CASSYAEGYNEQFF. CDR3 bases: TGTGCCAGCAGTTACGCGGAGGGATACAATGAGCAGTTCTTC.

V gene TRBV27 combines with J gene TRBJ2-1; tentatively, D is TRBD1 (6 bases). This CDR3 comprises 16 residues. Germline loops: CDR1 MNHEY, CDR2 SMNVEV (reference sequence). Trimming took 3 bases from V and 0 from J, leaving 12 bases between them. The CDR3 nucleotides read TGTGCCAGCAGTTTCACCGGGACACTCTCCTACAATGAGCAGTTCTTC. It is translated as CASSFTGTLSYNEQFF.

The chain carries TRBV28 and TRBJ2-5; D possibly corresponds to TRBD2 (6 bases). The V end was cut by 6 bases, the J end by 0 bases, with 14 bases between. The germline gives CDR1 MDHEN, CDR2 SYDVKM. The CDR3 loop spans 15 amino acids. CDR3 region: CASSLPRLDQETQYF. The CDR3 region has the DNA TGTGCCAGCAGCCTACCCAGACTAGACCAAGAGACCCAGTACTTC.

The CDR3 nucleotides are TGTGCCAGCAGTGAAGCTCAACAGAGCTCCTACAATGAGCAGTTCTTC. Amino acid sequence: CASSEAQQSSYNEQFF. The rearrangement uses TRBV6-1 and TRBJ2-1, with no clear D. CDR1 is MNHNS, CDR2 SASEGT, per germline. This CDR3 contains 16 residues. V shed 0 bases and J shed 0 bases, with 9 bases lying between them.

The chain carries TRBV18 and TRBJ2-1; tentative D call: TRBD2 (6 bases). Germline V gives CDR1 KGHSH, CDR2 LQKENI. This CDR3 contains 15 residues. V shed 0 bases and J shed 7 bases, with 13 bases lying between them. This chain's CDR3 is CASSPPELGRNEQFF. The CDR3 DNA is TGTGCCAGCTCACCACCGGAGTTGGGGAGGAATGAGCAGTTCTTC.

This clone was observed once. The CDR3 loop reads CASSFRRSTEAFF. The CDR3 nucleotides are TGTGCCAGCAGTTTTAGGAGAAGCACTGAAGCTTTCTTT. The chain uses TRBV27 and TRBJ1-1; no clear D. The V gene lost 3 bases and the J gene lost 4 bases, with 9 bases spanning the gap. The germline V gene encodes CDR1 MNHEY and CDR2 SMNVEV (reference sequence). The CDR3 runs to 13 residues.

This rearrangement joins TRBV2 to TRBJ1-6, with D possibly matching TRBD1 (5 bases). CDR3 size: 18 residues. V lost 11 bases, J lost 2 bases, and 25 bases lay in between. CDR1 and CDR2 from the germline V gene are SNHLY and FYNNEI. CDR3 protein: CASNYEQGGIPYNSPLHF. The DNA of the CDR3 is TGTGCCTCGAATTACGAGCAGGGTGGTATCCCCTATAATTCACCCCTCCACTTT. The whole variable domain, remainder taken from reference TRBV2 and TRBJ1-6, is EPEVTQTPSHQVTQMGQEVILRCVPISNHLYFYWYRQILGQKVEFLVSFYNNEISEKSEIFDDQFSVERPDGSNFTLKIRSTKLEDSAMYFCASNYEQGGIPYNSPLHFGNGTRLTVT.

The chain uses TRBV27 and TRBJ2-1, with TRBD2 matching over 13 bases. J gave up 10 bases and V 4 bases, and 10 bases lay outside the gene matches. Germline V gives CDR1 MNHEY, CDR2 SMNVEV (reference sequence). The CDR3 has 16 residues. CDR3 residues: CASSSPRLAGGREQFF. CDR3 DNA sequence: TGTGCCAGCAGTTCCCCGAGACTAGCGGGAGGTAGGGAGCAGTTCTTC.

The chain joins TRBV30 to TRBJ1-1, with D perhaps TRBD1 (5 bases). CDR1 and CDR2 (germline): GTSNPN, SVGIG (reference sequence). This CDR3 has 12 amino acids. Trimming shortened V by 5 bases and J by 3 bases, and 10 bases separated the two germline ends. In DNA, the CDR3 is TGTGCCTGGGGGCTACAGGACACTGAAGCTTTCTTT. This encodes CAWGLQDTEAFF.

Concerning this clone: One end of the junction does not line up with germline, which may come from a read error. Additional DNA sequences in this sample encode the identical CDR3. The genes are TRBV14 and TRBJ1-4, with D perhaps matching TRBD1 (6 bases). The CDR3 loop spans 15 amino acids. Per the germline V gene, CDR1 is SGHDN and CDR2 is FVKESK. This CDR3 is CASSQLGQNLEKLFF. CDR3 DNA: TGTGCTAGCAGCCAACTGGGACAAAATTTGGAAAAACTGTTTTTT.

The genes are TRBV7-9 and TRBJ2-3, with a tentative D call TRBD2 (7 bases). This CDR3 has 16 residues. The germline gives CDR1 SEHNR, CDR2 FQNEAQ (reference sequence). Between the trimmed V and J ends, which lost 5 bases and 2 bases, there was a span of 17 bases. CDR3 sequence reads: CASSKRIGGLTDTQYF. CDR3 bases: TGTGCCAGCAGCAAACGGATCGGGGGGCTCACAGATACGCAGTATTTT.

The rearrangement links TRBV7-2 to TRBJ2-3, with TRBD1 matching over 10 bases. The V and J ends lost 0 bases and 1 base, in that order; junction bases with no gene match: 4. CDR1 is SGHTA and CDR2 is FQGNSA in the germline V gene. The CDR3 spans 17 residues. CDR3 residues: CASSLARGTGGTDTQYF. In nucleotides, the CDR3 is TGTGCCAGCAGCTTAGCCAGGGGGACAGGGGGCACAGATACGCAGTATTTT.

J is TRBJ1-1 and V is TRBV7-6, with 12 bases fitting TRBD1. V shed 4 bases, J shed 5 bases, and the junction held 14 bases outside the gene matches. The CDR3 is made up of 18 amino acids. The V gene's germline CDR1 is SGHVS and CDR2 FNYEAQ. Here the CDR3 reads CASSWVAGTGGGGTEAFF. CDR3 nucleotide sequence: TGTGCCAGCAGCTGGGTGGCCGGGACAGGGGGCGGAGGGACTGAAGCTTTCTTT.

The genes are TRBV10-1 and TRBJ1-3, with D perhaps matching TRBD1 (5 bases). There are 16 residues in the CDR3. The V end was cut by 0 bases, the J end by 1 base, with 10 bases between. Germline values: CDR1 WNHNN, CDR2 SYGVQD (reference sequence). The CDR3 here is CASSESGGSSGNTIYF. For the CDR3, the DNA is TGCGCCAGCAGTGAGTCTGGGGGGTCGTCTGGAAACACCATATATTTT.

CDR3 residues: CASSQDFTGAGGYTF. In DNA form, the CDR3 reads TGTGCCAGCAGCCAAGATTTTACAGGGGCAGGAGGCTACACCTTC. The chain couples TRBV14 to TRBJ1-2, with TRBD1 matching 7 bases. J was trimmed by 8 bases and V by 0 bases; bases with no gene match: 9. Germline V gene data show CDR1 as SGHDN and CDR2 as FVKESK. This CDR3 has 15 amino acids.

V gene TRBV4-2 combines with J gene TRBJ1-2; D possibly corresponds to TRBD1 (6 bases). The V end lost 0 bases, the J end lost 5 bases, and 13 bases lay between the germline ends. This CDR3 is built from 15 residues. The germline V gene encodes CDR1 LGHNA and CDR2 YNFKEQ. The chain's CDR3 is CASSQDYRDGYGYTF. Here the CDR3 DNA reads TGTGCCAGCAGCCAAGATTACAGGGATGGGTATGGCTACACCTTC.

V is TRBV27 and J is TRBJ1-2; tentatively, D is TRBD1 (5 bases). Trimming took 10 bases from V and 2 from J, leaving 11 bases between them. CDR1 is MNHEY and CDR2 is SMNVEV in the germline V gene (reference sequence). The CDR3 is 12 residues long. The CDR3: CAIGGANYGYTF. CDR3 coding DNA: TGTGCCATCGGGGGTGCCAACTATGGCTACACCTTC.

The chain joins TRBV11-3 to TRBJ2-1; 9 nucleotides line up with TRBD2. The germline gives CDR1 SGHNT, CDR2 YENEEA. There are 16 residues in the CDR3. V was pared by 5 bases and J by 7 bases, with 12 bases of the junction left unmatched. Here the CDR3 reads CASSVRSAGGLNEQFF. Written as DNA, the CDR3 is TGTGCCAGCAGCGTTCGTTCCGCGGGGGGGCTAAATGAGCAGTTCTTC.

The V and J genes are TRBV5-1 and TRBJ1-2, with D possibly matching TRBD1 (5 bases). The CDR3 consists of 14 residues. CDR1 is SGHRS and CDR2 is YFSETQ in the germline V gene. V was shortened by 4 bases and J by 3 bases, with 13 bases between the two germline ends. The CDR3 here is CASSPDSPYYGYTF. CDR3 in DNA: TGCGCCAGCAGCCCAGACAGTCCTTACTATGGCTACACCTTC.

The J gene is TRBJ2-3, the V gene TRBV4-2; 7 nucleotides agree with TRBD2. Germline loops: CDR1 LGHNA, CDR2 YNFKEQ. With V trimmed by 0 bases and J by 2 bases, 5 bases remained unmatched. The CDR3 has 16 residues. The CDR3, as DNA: TGTGCCAGCAGCCAAGAGTCGGGGGGATACACAGATACGCAGTATTTT. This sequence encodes CASSQESGGYTDTQYF.